The 26 T cell receptor beta chains below all came from one sample that was sequenced in a study of control samples from healthy donors and cancer patients. Profiling relied on immunoSEQ multiplex PCR, and the TCRdb table lists in-frame clones only, not all of them. Of 120,000 or so clones listed, around 90% are singletons. The source material was blood. The source of these receptors is a man aged 40-49 years in good health.

This chain connects TRBV7-2 to TRBJ1-1; D gene unclear. V lost 5 bases and J 4 bases, leaving 11 bases between the germline ends. The CDR3 extends over 13 amino acids. From germline, CDR1 is SGHTA and CDR2 FQGNSA. The CDR3 here is CASSPVQSTEAFF. CDR3 sequence (DNA): TGTGCCAGCAGCCCTGTCCAGAGCACTGAAGCTTTCTTT. The entire variable domain, with the rest obtained from reference TRBV7-2 and TRBJ1-1, is as follows: GAGVSQSPSNKVTEKGKDVELRCDPISGHTALYWYRQSLGQGLEFLIYFQGNSAPDKSGLPSDRFSAERTGGSVSTLTIQRTQQEDSAVYLCASSPVQSTEAFFGQGTRLTVV.

This rearrangement joins TRBV9 to TRBJ2-2, with D uncertain. Germline V gene data show CDR1 as SGDLS and CDR2 as YYNGEE. Trimming cost V 0 bases and J 4 bases, with 4 bases left between them. This CDR3 is built from 13 residues. The CDR3 sequence: CASSVGGTGELFF. The CDR3 DNA reads as TGTGCCAGCAGCGTAGGGGGCACCGGGGAGCTGTTTTTT.

The count of this clone is one. The chain couples TRBV9 to TRBJ2-2; D remains unclear. The CDR3 has 14 amino acids. The V end was cut by 0 bases, the J end by 1 base, with 4 bases between. Germline-derived CDR1 and CDR2 are SGDLS and YYNGEE. CDR3 in amino acids: CASSVGQNTGELFF. The DNA of the CDR3 is TGTGCCAGCAGCGTAGGGCAGAACACCGGGGAGCTGTTTTTT.

The chain uses TRBV6-2 or TRBV6-3 and TRBJ2-7, with D perhaps TRBD1 (5 bases). The V and J ends lost 3 bases and 3 bases respectively, with 21 bases between them. This CDR3 has 17 residues. CDR1 is MNHEY and CDR2 is SVGEGT in the germline V gene. The CDR3 nucleotides are TGTGCCAGCAGTTATTCCGGTCAGGGTGGACCGCACTACGAGCAGTACTTC. The encoded protein is CASSYSGQGGPHYEQYF.

V gene TRBV5-1 combines with J gene TRBJ1-5; a possible D gene is TRBD1 (6 bases). The V end was cut by 4 bases, the J end by 6 bases, with 20 bases between. The CDR3 extends over 16 amino acids. The germline gives CDR1 SGHRS, CDR2 YFSETQ. CDR3 sequence: CASSPQGRGAGQPQHF. CDR3 nucleotides: TGCGCCAGCAGCCCCCAGGGCCGGGGGGCAGGTCAGCCCCAGCATTTT.

The V and J genes are TRBV7-2 and TRBJ1-2; 8 bases are shared with TRBD1. This CDR3 contains 15 residues. CDR1 and CDR2 from the germline V gene are SGHTA and FQGNSA. Germline trimming cut 3 bases from V and 8 bases from J; bases unmatched to any gene: 11. In nucleotides, the CDR3 is TGTGCCAGCAGCTTGCCCCCCCAGGGGGCGGGAGGCTACACCTTC. This codes for CASSLPPQGAGGYTF.

This chain connects TRBV19 to TRBJ2-7, with 13 bases identical to TRBD2. Germline-derived CDR1 and CDR2 are LNHDA and SQIVND (reference sequence). The CDR3 covers 15 residues. The V gene end was trimmed by 6 bases and the J gene end by 2 bases; junction bases not matched to a gene: 4. CDR3 nucleotides: TGTGCCAGTAGCACACTAGCGGGGGGGCCCTACGAGCAGTACTTC. Its protein product is CASSTLAGGPYEQYF.

The chain uses TRBV18 and TRBJ1-1; D may be TRBD1 (6 bases). The CDR3 contains 13 residues. The germline CDR1 and CDR2 sequences are KGHSH and LQKENI. V gave up 10 bases and J gave up 2 bases, with 14 bases separating them. CDR3 nucleotides: TGTGCCACCAAGGGGGGCTCAAACACTGAAGCTTTCTTT. This gives the protein CATKGGSNTEAFF.

The J gene is TRBJ1-2, the V gene TRBV3-1 (or the pseudogene TRBV3-2), with TRBD1 matching 8 bases. Per the germline V gene, CDR1 is LGHDT and CDR2 is YNNKEL (reference sequence). The V gene end was trimmed by 3 bases and the J gene end by 2 bases; junction bases not matched to a gene: 8. This CDR3 has 16 residues. Here the CDR3 reads CASSHLRTGLNYGYTF. DNA of the CDR3: TGTGCCAGCAGCCATCTTCGGACAGGGCTGAACTATGGCTACACCTTC.

The chain recombines TRBV25-1 with TRBJ1-1; 9 positions agree with TRBD1. CDR3 size: 11 residues. Per the germline V gene, CDR1 is MGHDK and CDR2 is SYGVNS. J gave up 11 bases and V 7 bases, and 5 bases lay outside the gene matches. CDR3 DNA: TGTGCCAGCACCTCTGACAGGGGGGCTTTCTTT. Translating it yields CASTSDRGAFF.

The gene calls are TRBV5-8 and TRBJ2-7, with TRBD1 matching over 7 bases. The CDR3 sequence is 14 residues long. CDR1 is SGHTS and CDR2 is YDEGEE in the germline V gene. Trimming cost V 2 bases and J 2 bases; bases outside gene matches: 4. The CDR3 protein is CASSFLGQPYEQYF. For the CDR3, the DNA is TGTGCCAGCAGCTTCCTGGGACAGCCCTACGAGCAGTACTTC.

This clone was counted only a few times. The chain is built from TRBV7-9 and TRBJ2-7; D is possibly TRBD2 (6 bases). This CDR3 region has 14 residues. Per germline, CDR1 SEHNR and CDR2 FQNEAQ (reference sequence). V lost 3 bases and J 3 bases, leaving 12 bases between the germline ends. The CDR3 region is CASSFTGDYYEQYF. The CDR3 DNA is TGTGCCAGCAGCTTTACGGGAGATTACTACGAGCAGTACTTC.

The rearrangement uses TRBV9 and TRBJ2-2; D is unresolved. Trimming removed 0 bases from V and 3 bases from J, with 3 bases in between. The CDR3 runs 13 residues. Germline V CDR1 and CDR2: SGDLS, YYNGEE. The CDR3 loop is CASSVDYTGELFF. The CDR3 DNA is TGTGCCAGCAGCGTAGACTACACCGGGGAGCTGTTTTTT.

V usage is TRBV7-6 and J usage is TRBJ1-6; TRBD1 might be the D (5 bases). V was pared by 2 bases and J by 7 bases, with 15 bases between. The CDR3 extends over 16 amino acids. Germline V gene data show CDR1 as SGHVS and CDR2 as FNYEAQ. CDR3: CASSLNEGSVNSPLHF. The CDR3 bases are TGTGCCAGCAGCTTAAACGAGGGGAGTGTCAATTCACCCCTCCACTTT. Full variable domain (missing parts from reference TRBV7-6 and TRBJ1-6): GAGVSQSPRYKVTKRGQDVALRCDPISGHVSLYWYRQALGQGPEFLTYFNYEAQQDKSGLPNDRFSAERPEGSISTLTIQRTEQRDSAMYRCASSLNEGSVNSPLHFGNGTRLTVT.

This clone occurred a few times. The V call is TRBV5-4, the J call TRBJ1-2; TRBD1 might be the D (5 bases). This CDR3 region has 13 residues. Germline assignment: CDR1 SGHNT and CDR2 YYREEE (reference sequence). Trimming shortened V by 4 bases and J by 7 bases, and 14 bases separated the two germline ends. The CDR3 protein is CASSLGRDPGYTF. The CDR3 region has the DNA TGTGCCAGCAGCCTTGGCAGGGACCCTGGCTACACCTTC.

The rearrangement joins TRBV11-2 to TRBJ2-3, with unresolved D. Trimming removed 5 bases at V and 2 bases at J, with 2 bases between. This CDR3 has 11 amino acids. The germline gives CDR1 SGHAT, CDR2 FQNNGV. The DNA for the CDR3 is TGTGCCAGCAGCCCCACAGATACGCAGTATTTT. Protein product: CASSPTDTQYF. Using reference TRBV11-2 and TRBJ2-3 for the parts outside the CDR3, the full variable domain is EAGVAQSPRYKIIEKRQSVAFWCNPISGHATLYWYQQILGQGPKLLIQFQNNGVVDDSQLPKDRFSAERLKGVDSTLKIQPAKLEDSAVYLCASSPTDTQYFGPGTRLTVL.

The gene calls are TRBV18 and TRBJ1-5, with D maybe TRBD1 (6 bases). The CDR3 contains 13 residues. V lost 5 bases, J lost 4 bases, and 9 bases lay in between. Germline V gives CDR1 KGHSH, CDR2 LQKENI. The CDR3: CASSIGGNQPQHF. In nucleotides, the CDR3 is TGTGCCAGCTCAATAGGGGGGAATCAGCCCCAGCATTTT.

This chain uses TRBV11-3 with TRBJ1-2; D perhaps matches TRBD1 (6 bases). The CDR3 sequence is 13 residues long. V lost 2 bases and J 3 bases, leaving 7 bases between the germline ends. The germline V gene has CDR1 SGHNT and CDR2 YENEEA. In nucleotides, the CDR3 is TGTGCCAGCAGCTTATCAGGGGACTATGGCTACACCTTC. Protein sequence: CASSLSGDYGYTF.

This chain joins TRBV6-4 and TRBJ2-7; TRBD2 matches 13 bases. The CDR3 extends over 17 amino acids. CDR1 MRHNA and CDR2 SNTAGT come from the germline V gene. J gave up 4 bases and V 2 bases, and 8 bases lay outside the gene matches. This chain's CDR3 is CASSDPPRTSGGYEQYF. The CDR3 nucleotides read TGTGCCAGCAGTGACCCGCCGCGGACTAGCGGGGGTTACGAGCAGTACTTC.

This clone was seen a handful of times. Other DNA sequences in this sample translate to the same CDR3. The chain uses TRBV6-5 and TRBJ2-3, with D tentatively TRBD1 (5 bases). Trimming shortened V by 6 bases and J by 0 bases, and 10 bases separated the two germline ends. Germline CDR1 and CDR2: MNHEY and SVGAGI. This CDR3 contains 14 residues. In DNA, the CDR3 is TGTGCCAGCAGGTACCAGGGAAGCACAGATACGCAGTATTTT. This translates into CASRYQGSTDTQYF.

The rearrangement joins TRBV21-1 to TRBJ2-5; the D call of TRBD2 is as the table states it, not checked on the DNA. TRBV21-1 is recorded as a pseudogene. The CDR3 consists of 15 residues. This CDR3 reads CASGRDSGGQETQYF. CDR3 sequence (DNA): TGTGCCAGCGGAAGAGATAGCGGGGGACAAGAGACCCAGTACTTC.

This sequence joins TRBV5-4 and TRBJ2-7, with unresolved D. Trimming removed 0 bases at V and 3 bases at J, with 10 bases between. This CDR3 comprises 14 residues. CDR1 and CDR2 (germline): SGHNT, YYREEE (reference sequence). The CDR3 sequence is CASSLDWISYEQYF. The CDR3 DNA reads as TGTGCCAGCAGCTTGGACTGGATAAGCTACGAGCAGTACTTC.

The J gene is TRBJ1-2, the V gene TRBV18, with a possible D match to TRBD1 (5 bases). From germline, CDR1 is KGHSH and CDR2 LQKENI. The ends were cut back, 0 bases at V and 4 bases at J, with 15 bases in the middle. CDR3 length equals 16 residues. The CDR3 loop is CASSPPNRLEPYGYTF. The CDR3 coding sequence is TGTGCCAGCTCACCACCCAACAGGCTCGAACCCTATGGCTACACCTTC.

V gene TRBV7-2 combines with J gene TRBJ2-5; 8 nucleotides align to TRBD1. Germline V gene data show CDR1 as SGHTA and CDR2 as FQGNSA. The CDR3 sequence is 15 residues long. Trimming cost V 5 bases and J 5 bases; bases outside gene matches: 10. The CDR3 here is CASSPTAGGQETQYF. The CDR3 DNA sequence: TGTGCCAGCAGCCCCACGGCAGGGGGCCAGGAGACCCAGTACTTC.

This chain connects TRBV11-2 to TRBJ2-7; D might be TRBD2 (7 bases). The CDR3 covers 16 residues. The germline gives CDR1 SGHAT, CDR2 FQNNGV. Trimming cost V 0 bases and J 5 bases, with 17 bases left between them. The CDR3 protein is CASSLDGVAGADEQYF. The CDR3 nucleotides read TGTGCCAGCAGCTTAGATGGTGTGGCGGGGGCTGACGAGCAGTACTTC.

In this sample, this clone turned up a few times. The chain uses TRBV5-1 and TRBJ1-1; 8 bases map to TRBD1. CDR3 length: 14 residues. From germline, CDR1 is SGHRS and CDR2 YFSETQ. Trimming removed 4 bases from V and 4 bases from J; junction bases left unmatched: 6. CDR3 nucleotide sequence: TGCGCCAGCAGCCTACAGGGGGAGGTCACTGAAGCTTTCTTT. Protein sequence: CASSLQGEVTEAFF. The complete variable domain, with remaining parts taken from reference TRBV5-1 and TRBJ1-1, reads KAGVTQTPRYLIKTRGQQVTLSCSPISGHRSVSWYQQTPGQGLQFLFEYFSETQRNKGNFPGRFSGRQFSNSRSEMNVSTLELGDSALYLCASSLQGEVTEAFFGQGTRLTVV.